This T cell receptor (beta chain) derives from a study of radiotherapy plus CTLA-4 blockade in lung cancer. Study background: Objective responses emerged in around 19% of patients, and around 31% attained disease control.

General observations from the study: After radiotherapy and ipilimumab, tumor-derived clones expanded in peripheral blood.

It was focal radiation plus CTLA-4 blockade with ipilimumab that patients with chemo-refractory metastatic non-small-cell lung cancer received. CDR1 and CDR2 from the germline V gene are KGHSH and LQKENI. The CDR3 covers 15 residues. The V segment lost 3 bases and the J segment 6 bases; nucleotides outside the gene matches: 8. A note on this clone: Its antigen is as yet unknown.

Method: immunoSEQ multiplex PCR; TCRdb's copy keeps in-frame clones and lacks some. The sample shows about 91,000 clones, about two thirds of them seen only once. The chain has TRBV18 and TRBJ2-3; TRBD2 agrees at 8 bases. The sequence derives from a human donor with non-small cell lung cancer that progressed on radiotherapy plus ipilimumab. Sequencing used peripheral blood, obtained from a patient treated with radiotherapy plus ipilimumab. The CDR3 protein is CASSPLAGIRDTQYF. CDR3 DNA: TGTGCCAGCTCACCTTTAGCGGGAATAAGGGATACGCAGTATTTT.